The rows below give T cell receptor beta chains drawn from one sample of a study of T cell responses to AZD1222 COVID-19 vaccine. Method: immunoSEQ multiplex PCR; TCRdb's copy keeps in-frame clones and lacks some. The sample includes around 190,000 clones, just over 90% of them seen just once. The sample was peripheral blood, taken 28 days after the second AZD1222 dose. Receptors originate from an adult who received the AZD1222 COVID-19 vaccine. Both conserved end residues are part of each CDR3. Each record gives: V gene, J gene, D gene, clone size, CDR3 protein, CDR3 DNA. D genes are given only for firm matches. Only some rows state a clone size, as once, few, many or a class for expanded clones.

TRBV27	TRBJ2-2	TRBD2	-	CASRGLAGAPNTGELFF	TGTGCCAGCAGGGGACTAGCGGGGGCCCCGAACACCGGGGAGCTGTTTTTT
TRBV29-1	TRBJ2-6	-	-	CSVLLGISGANVLTF	TGCAGCGTCCTTCTGGGAATCTCTGGGGCCAACGTCCTGACTTTC
TRBV2	TRBJ1-5	TRBD1	once	CASSLRTGYSNQPQHF	TGTGCCAGCAGCCTAAGGACAGGATATAGCAATCAGCCCCAGCATTTT
TRBV27	TRBJ2-7	TRBD1	-	CASIGTGPPNPYEQYF	TGTGCCAGCATCGGGACAGGGCCTCCAAATCCCTACGAGCAGTACTTC
TRBV19	TRBJ2-3	-	-	CASTPGPVGFDTQYF	TGTGCCAGTACCCCGGGGCCCGTCGGTTTTGATACGCAGTATTTT
TRBV30	TRBJ1-1	-	-	CAWSIGGGTEAFF	TGTGCCTGGAGTATAGGGGGGGGGACTGAAGCTTTCTTT
TRBV5-1	TRBJ2-7	TRBD1	-	CASSLGRDRGYDEQYF	TGCGCCAGCAGCTTGGGACGGGACAGGGGGTATGACGAGCAGTACTTC
TRBV9	TRBJ1-4	-	-	CASSPQLGTNEKLFF	TGTGCCAGCAGCCCTCAATTGGGGACTAATGAAAAACTGTTTTTT
TRBV3-1/TRBV3-2	TRBJ1-2	-	-	CASSQVGAREGYGYTF	TGTGCCAGCAGCCAAGTTGGTGCCAGAGAGGGATATGGCTACACCTTC
TRBV27	TRBJ1-1	-	-	CASSLRPGSTEAFF	TGTGCCAGCAGTTTACGTCCGGGCTCTACTGAAGCTTTCTTT
TRBV5-4	TRBJ2-7	TRBD2	-	CASSDGLAGISYEQYF	TGTGCCAGCAGCGACGGACTAGCGGGGATCTCCTACGAGCAGTACTTC
TRBV5-1	TRBJ2-7	-	-	CASSYRTAYYEQYF	TGCGCCAGCAGCTACCGGACAGCTTACTACGAGCAGTACTTC
TRBV6-6	TRBJ2-5	TRBD1	once	CASSMDRVLQETQYF	TGTGCCAGCAGCATGGACAGGGTCCTCCAAGAGACCCAGTACTTC
TRBV29-1	TRBJ1-4	TRBD1	-	CSVEDRDRGKKLFF	TGCAGCGTTGAAGATCGGGACAGGGGGAAAAAACTGTTTTTT
TRBV4-1	TRBJ1-6	-	-	CASSDEPRDRLTSPLHF	TGCGCCAGCAGCGACGAGCCCCGGGACCGCCTTACTTCACCCCTCCACTTT
TRBV3-1/TRBV3-2	TRBJ1-6	TRBD1	-	CASSPFDRDRNSPLHF	TGTGCCAGCAGCCCCTTTGACCGGGACAGAAATTCACCCCTCCACTTT
TRBV10-3	TRBJ2-5	TRBD1	few	CAISPGTAQETQYF	TGTGCCATCAGTCCCGGGACAGCACAAGAGACCCAGTACTTC
TRBV30	TRBJ1-5	-	-	CAWSVGGQSQPQHF	TGTGCCTGGAGTGTCGGGGGGCAGAGTCAGCCCCAGCATTTT